The present T cell receptor (beta chain) was sequenced within a study of beta chain features in type 1 diabetes. Study-wide findings and caveats: Sequencing of cDNA might inflate the share of cells that strongly express TCR.

The isolated RNA, all of it, was reverse transcribed, so expressed TCRB transcripts were what got sequenced. Data came from immunoSEQ multiplex PCR; TCRdb stores just in-frame clones and leaves some out. The profile shows about 320,000 clones, 14% of them singletons. The CDR3 is 14 residues long. Germline loops: CDR1 LGHNA, CDR2 YSLEER. The J segment lost 7 bases and the V segment lost 3 bases, leaving 3 bases of the junction unmatched. On this clone: Antigen specificity is unknown.

CD4+ naive, central memory, regulatory and stem cell-like memory subsets were isolated by sorting on CD45RO/CCR7/CD25/CD127/CD95/CD27. Over 95% purity was reached by all sorted populations. Material for sequencing was central memory CD4+ T cells from blood. The source of this sequence is a man under 40 in good health. This chain uses TRBV4-3 with TRBJ1-6, with TRBD1 matching over 7 bases. The CDR3 DNA reads TGCGCCAGCAGCCATCAGGGGGAAAATTCACCCCTCCACTTT. Translating it yields CASSHQGENSPLHF.